The 26 T cell receptor beta chains in this list originate from one sample, sequenced in a study of OX40 agonist ivuxolimab in advanced cancers. Method: immunoSEQ multiplex PCR; TCRdb's copy keeps in-frame clones and lacks some. The sample lists under 200,000 clones, 94% occurring once. The sequenced sample was CD4+ or CD8+ T cells sorted from blood, obtained in a trial of the OX40 agonist ivuxolimab. The receptors were sampled from an adult with an advanced solid tumor such as melanoma, head and neck, liver or kidney cancer.

This rearrangement joins TRBV5-4 to TRBJ2-5; D is undetermined. Trimming stripped 0 bases from V and 1 base from J, with 16 bases between. Germline assignment: CDR1 SGHNT and CDR2 YYREEE (reference sequence). The CDR3 is 17 residues long. For the CDR3, the DNA is TGTGCCAGCAGCTTGGGGGAAGCCCCTAACCTCCAAGAGACCCAGTACTTC. Encoded protein: CASSLGEAPNLQETQYF.

This rearrangement joins TRBV11-2 to TRBJ1-2; 7 bases fit TRBD1. V lost 1 base, J lost 4 bases, and 0 bases stayed unmatched. The CDR3 runs to 13 residues. Germline values: CDR1 SGHAT, CDR2 FQNNGV. The CDR3 coding sequence is TGTGCCAGCAGCTTAGGACAGGGCTATGGCTACACCTTC. As protein: CASSLGQGYGYTF.

The genes are TRBV19 and TRBJ2-1; 9 bases are shared with TRBD1. Germline CDR1 is LNHDA and CDR2 is SQIVND (reference sequence). This CDR3 spans 15 amino acids. Trimming at V came to 6 bases and at J to 4 bases, leaving 7 bases not matched to a gene. CDR3 bases: TGTGCCAGTAGCCCGCGGACAGGGGTGTACAATGAGCAGTTCTTC. Its protein is CASSPRTGVYNEQFF.

V is TRBV5-6 and J is TRBJ2-7, with 12 bases fitting TRBD2. Germline V gives CDR1 SGHDT, CDR2 YYEEEE. Unmatched junction bases numbered 8, after V lost 4 bases and J lost 0 bases. The CDR3 loop spans 17 amino acids. The CDR3 DNA is TGTGCCAGCAGCGCCCGGACTAGCGGGGTCCCCTCCTACGAGCAGTACTTC. It translates to CASSARTSGVPSYEQYF. Full variable domain (outside the CDR3, taken from reference TRBV5-6 and TRBJ2-7): DAGVTQSPTHLIKTRGQQVTLRCSPKSGHDTVSWYQQALGQGPQFIFQYYEEEERQRGNFPDRFSGHQFPNYSSELNVNALLLGDSALYLCASSARTSGVPSYEQYFGPGTRLTVT.

The CDR3 here is CASSDSRVPTEAFF. The CDR3 DNA reads as TGTGCCAGCAGTGACTCCAGGGTACCCACTGAAGCTTTCTTT. The rearrangement uses TRBV6-4 and TRBJ1-1, with D possibly matching TRBD1 (5 bases). The germline V gene encodes CDR1 MRHNA and CDR2 SNTAGT. The CDR3 extends over 14 amino acids. V gave up 0 bases and J gave up 4 bases, with 9 bases separating them.

Worth noting for this clone: The junction and the germline gene differ at one end; a read error may be behind it. The CDR3 region is CASGFSGGAGNEQFF. In DNA form, the CDR3 reads TGCGCCAGCGGCTTCAGCGGGGGCGCCGGGAATGAGCAGTTCTTC. The chain has TRBV5-1 and TRBJ2-1; 8 bases align to TRBD2. Germline V CDR1 and CDR2: SGHRS, YFSETQ. This CDR3 spans 15 amino acids.

V gene TRBV10-1 combines with J gene TRBJ2-7; the match to TRBD1 covers 11 bases. The length of the CDR3 is 15 residues. With V trimmed by 6 bases and J by 8 bases, 12 bases remained unmatched. CDR1 WNHNN and CDR2 SYGVQD come from the germline V gene (reference sequence). The CDR3 DNA follows: TGCGCCAGCAGAGGATTCGGACAGGGGGCTTTTCAGCAGTACTTC. It codes for CASRGFGQGAFQQYF.

The chain recombines TRBV4-2 with TRBJ2-1, with D perhaps being TRBD1 or TRBD2 (6 bases each). The CDR3 has 14 amino acids. V was pared by 1 base and J by 9 bases, with 13 bases between. The germline V gene encodes CDR1 LGHNA and CDR2 YNFKEQ. CDR3 amino acids: CASSQVTGGSEQFF. CDR3 DNA sequence: TGTGCCAGCAGCCAAGTGACCGGGGGCAGTGAGCAGTTCTTC.

This clone was observed once. V and J are TRBV19 and TRBJ1-6; D remains unclear. Looked up from germline, CDR1 is LNHDA and CDR2 is SQIVND (reference sequence). V dropped 3 bases and J dropped 10 bases, with 7 bases sitting between them. The CDR3 is 12 amino acids. The CDR3 sequence is CASSIPPSPLHF. CDR3 bases: TGTGCCAGTAGTATTCCCCCGTCACCCCTCCACTTT.

This sequence joins TRBV9 and TRBJ2-1; the D call may be TRBD1 or TRBD2 (5 bases each). This CDR3 spans 15 amino acids. Germline CDR1 SGDLS, CDR2 YYNGEE. The V end lost 0 bases, the J end lost 0 bases, and 7 bases lay between the germline ends. CDR3 coding DNA: TGTGCCAGCAGCGTAGTCGGGACCTCCTACAATGAGCAGTTCTTC. Residues: CASSVVGTSYNEQFF.

The chain employs TRBV9 and TRBJ1-2, with unresolved D. The CDR3 is 14 residues long. The germline V and J ends were trimmed by 4 bases and 0 bases, with 10 bases remaining between them. The germline gives CDR1 SGDLS, CDR2 YYNGEE. CDR3 nucleotides: TGTGCCAGCAGCCCCACCAACGCTAACTATGGCTACACCTTC. It encodes CASSPTNANYGYTF. The full variable domain, with the rest looked up from reference TRBV9 and TRBJ1-2, is DSGVTQTPKHLITATGQRVTLRCSPRSGDLSVYWYQQSLDQGLQFLIQYYNGEERAKGNILERFSAQQFPDLHSELNLSSLELGDSALYFCASSPTNANYGYTFGSGTRLTVV.

This chain joins TRBV5-1 and TRBJ2-1; D unresolved. V lost 2 bases to trimming and J lost 7 bases, with 13 bases between them. This CDR3 is 14 amino acids long. The V gene's germline CDR1 is SGHRS and CDR2 YFSETQ. CDR3 loop: CASSLTVARNEQFF. Here the CDR3 DNA reads TGCGCCAGCAGCTTAACAGTGGCCAGGAATGAGCAGTTCTTC.

V and J are TRBV7-9 and TRBJ1-3; a weak D match, TRBD1 (5 bases). CDR3 length: 15 residues. Germline lookup yields CDR1 SEHNR and CDR2 FQNEAQ (reference sequence). V was pared by 0 bases and J by 9 bases, with 15 bases between. Written as DNA, the CDR3 is TGTGCCAGCAGCTTAGCTGCCAGGGAGATGGGCACCATATATTTT. Its translation: CASSLAAREMGTIYF.

The chain joins TRBV6-5 to TRBJ2-2, with D perhaps TRBD2 (6 bases). CDR1 is MNHEY and CDR2 is SVGAGI in the germline V gene. The V gene lost 5 bases and the J gene lost 1 base, with 8 bases spanning the gap. This CDR3 is 14 amino acids long. The CDR3 loop is CASSLGGNTGELFF. Here the CDR3 DNA reads TGTGCCAGCAGTCTCGGGGGGAACACCGGGGAGCTGTTTTTT.

The J gene is TRBJ2-1, the V gene TRBV5-1, with 13 bases aligning to TRBD2. Germline values: CDR1 SGHRS, CDR2 YFSETQ. Germline trimming cut 3 bases from V and 7 bases from J; bases unmatched to any gene: 7. The CDR3 is made up of 16 amino acids. CDR3 loop: CASSSLGLAGVNEQFF. DNA for the CDR3: TGCGCCAGCAGCTCCCTAGGACTAGCGGGAGTTAATGAGCAGTTCTTC. The whole variable domain, remainder taken from reference TRBV5-1 and TRBJ2-1, is KAGVTQTPRYLIKTRGQQVTLSCSPISGHRSVSWYQQTPGQGLQFLFEYFSETQRNKGNFPGRFSGRQFSNSRSEMNVSTLELGDSALYLCASSSLGLAGVNEQFFGPGTRLTVL.

The chain joins TRBV7-8 to TRBJ2-7; D is possibly TRBD1 (5 bases). Germline V gene sequence: CDR1 SGHVS, CDR2 FQNEAQ. The CDR3 is 15 residues long. Trimming shortened V by 0 bases and J by 3 bases, and 12 bases separated the two germline ends. In nucleotides, the CDR3 is TGTGCCAGCAGCTTAGCGGGGCAGCCGAACTACGAGCAGTACTTC. Its protein is CASSLAGQPNYEQYF.

The chain couples TRBV6-5 to TRBJ1-2; possible D gene TRBD1, 5 bases. The CDR3 is 15 amino acids. V lost 6 bases and J lost 5, with 19 bases in between. The germline V gene has CDR1 MNHEY and CDR2 SVGAGI. The CDR3 DNA is TGTGCCAGCAGATCTGGGACCTACGAGATGTATGGCTACACCTTC. It codes for CASRSGTYEMYGYTF.

The chain has TRBV29-1 and TRBJ1-2, with D possibly being TRBD1 (5 bases). Germline V gives CDR1 SQVTM, CDR2 ANQGSEA. The CDR3 length is 12 residues. Trimming left V 6 bases short and J 2 bases short, with 10 bases between. Written as DNA, the CDR3 is TGCAGCGTGCTGGGGGACAACTATGGCTACACCTTC. This codes for CSVLGDNYGYTF.

The chain uses TRBV19 and TRBJ1-2; D remains ambiguous. The CDR3 extends over 13 amino acids. CDR1 is LNHDA, CDR2 SQIVND, per germline (reference sequence). Trimming took 6 bases from V and 0 from J, leaving 8 bases between them. The CDR3 spells CASRSDPNYGYTF. The CDR3 DNA reads TGTGCCAGTAGAAGCGATCCTAACTATGGCTACACCTTC.

This rearrangement joins TRBV15 to TRBJ1-4, with D maybe TRBD1 (5 bases). This CDR3 contains 16 residues. V lost 3 bases to trimming and J lost 8 bases, with 19 bases between them. Germline values: CDR1 LNHNV, CDR2 YYDKDF (reference sequence). The CDR3 here is CATSRGLGGLGEKLFF. CDR3 coding DNA: TGTGCCACCAGCAGGGGACTCGGTGGGTTGGGGGAAAAACTGTTTTTT.

The V and J genes are TRBV2 and TRBJ2-3; D not resolved. V lost 6 bases to trimming and J lost 5 bases, with 6 bases between them. This CDR3 region has 11 residues. Per the germline V gene, CDR1 is SNHLY and CDR2 is FYNNEI. The CDR3 region has the DNA TGTGCCAGCAGAAACTTAGATACGCAGTATTTT. Protein sequence: CASRNLDTQYF.

The rearrangement uses TRBV5-1 and TRBJ2-5; TRBD2 is a possible D gene (6 bases). V lost 0 bases to trimming and J lost 3 bases, with 9 bases between them. The CDR3 contains 14 residues. Germline loops: CDR1 SGHRS, CDR2 YFSETQ. The CDR3 region has the DNA TGCGCCAGCAGCTTGGGTACTAGCAAAGAGACCCAGTACTTC. It encodes CASSLGTSKETQYF.

The chain couples TRBV2 to TRBJ2-7; TRBD2 aligns across 8 bases. Per the germline V gene, CDR1 is SNHLY and CDR2 is FYNNEI. The CDR3 is made up of 14 amino acids. V shed 9 bases, J shed 3 bases, and the junction held 10 bases outside the gene matches. This chain's CDR3 is CASYPGTRDYEQYF. CDR3 sequence (DNA): TGTGCCAGTTACCCCGGGACTAGAGACTACGAGCAGTACTTC. Looking up the rest from reference TRBV2 and TRBJ2-7 gives the full variable domain: EPEVTQTPSHQVTQMGQEVILRCVPISNHLYFYWYRQILGQKVEFLVSFYNNEISEKSEIFDDQFSVERPDGSNFTLKIRSTKLEDSAMYFCASYPGTRDYEQYFGPGTRLTVT.

The chain combines TRBV5-1 with TRBJ1-2; no reliable D call. Germline V gene lookup returns CDR1 SGHRS and CDR2 YFSETQ. V lost 4 bases, J lost 8 bases, and 9 bases lay in between. The CDR3 is 11 amino acids. This CDR3 is CASSASEGYTF. CDR3 DNA: TGCGCCAGCAGCGCTTCGGAAGGCTACACCTTC.

The chain uses TRBV6-5 and TRBJ2-2; maybe TRBD2 (5 bases). Germline-derived CDR1 and CDR2 are MNHEY and SVGAGI. V lost 3 bases to trimming and J lost 3 bases, with 11 bases between them. CDR3 length: 15 amino acids. The CDR3 coding sequence is TGTGCCAGCAGTTATAGGCCGGGGTACACCGGGGAGCTGTTTTTT. The encoded protein is CASSYRPGYTGELFF.

This chain links TRBV7-8 with TRBJ2-7, with TRBD1 matching 9 bases. Germline values: CDR1 SGHVS, CDR2 FQNEAQ. The CDR3 runs 13 residues. The ends lost 5 bases at V and 6 bases at J; junction bases unmatched: 5. CDR3: CASSITDRGEQYF. DNA of the CDR3: TGTGCCAGCAGCATAACGGACAGGGGCGAGCAGTACTTC.